The 28 T cell receptor beta chains in this list originate from one sample, sequenced in a study of T-cell memory formation after mild COVID-19. TCRdb called the 5' RACE reads again in MiXCR, with one record for every CDR3 protein. The sample yields 340,000 or so distinct CDR3 sequences, 13% seen once. Sequenced input: PBMCs or a T cell subset sorted from them (not recorded which). These receptors were taken from a man aged 18 to 29 who had mild COVID-19 (a few samples of this study predate the infection). Cell type and time point are not known.

The rearrangement links TRBV6-5 to TRBJ2-1, with TRBD1 identical over 9 bases. Trimming took 3 bases from V and 8 from J; bases not matched to a gene: 14. Germline CDR1 and CDR2: MNHEY and SVGAGI. The CDR3 consists of 17 residues. The CDR3 nucleotides read TGTGCCAGCAGTTATAGCACCTGGGACAGGGTCAGCCATGAGCAGTTCTTC. It codes for CASSYSTWDRVSHEQFF.

The chain has TRBV7-2 and TRBJ2-5, with D unclear. Germline V CDR1 and CDR2: SGHTA, FQGNSA. The CDR3 totals 17 residues. The V end was cut by 3 bases, the J end by 2 bases, with 19 bases between. The CDR3 sequence: CASSFRNGAGPQETQYF. The CDR3 DNA follows: TGTGCCAGCAGCTTTCGCAACGGTGCCGGCCCTCAAGAGACCCAGTACTTC.

This clonotype occurred a few times. This sequence joins TRBV11-2 and TRBJ2-3; 8 positions agree with TRBD1. CDR3 length equals 17 residues. Germline CDR1 SGHAT, CDR2 FQNNGV. V lost 3 bases, J lost 2 bases, and 10 bases stayed unmatched. CDR3: CASSLTARGRDTDTQYF. The CDR3 DNA reads TGTGCCAGCAGCTTGACAGCCAGGGGGCGAGACACAGATACGCAGTATTTT.

This clonotype was found a few times. The V gene is TRBV20-1, the J gene TRBJ2-5; D remains unclear. The V gene lost 6 bases and the J gene lost 2 bases, with 16 bases spanning the gap. Germline V lookup: CDR1 DFQATT, CDR2 SNEGSKA (reference sequence). CDR3 size: 14 residues. Here the CDR3 reads CSARSFGFQETQYF. The CDR3 nucleotides read TGCAGTGCCAGGTCGTTCGGATTTCAAGAGACCCAGTACTTC.

The chain joins TRBV15 to TRBJ2-5; perhaps TRBD2 as D (5 bases). V gave up 5 bases and J gave up 2 bases, with 15 bases separating them. Germline V gene lookup returns CDR1 LNHNV and CDR2 YYDKDF (reference sequence). The CDR3 is made up of 15 amino acids. In nucleotides, the CDR3 is TGTGCCACCAGCCTTAACGCGGGCGCTCAAGAGACCCAGTACTTC. Its translation is CATSLNAGAQETQYF.

The gene calls are TRBV9 and TRBJ1-5; possible D gene TRBD1, 6 bases. The CDR3 covers 15 residues. V shed 4 bases and J shed 3 bases, with 14 bases lying between them. CDR1 is SGDLS, CDR2 YYNGEE, per germline. The CDR3 protein is CASSPGMGANQPQHF. The CDR3 DNA sequence: TGTGCCAGCAGCCCCGGGATGGGGGCCAATCAGCCCCAGCATTTT.

This clonotype has only a few counts. This chain links TRBV5-1 with TRBJ2-2; perhaps D is TRBD1 or TRBD2 (6 bases each). Trimming shortened V by 4 bases and J by 6 bases, and 13 bases separated the two germline ends. Germline assignment: CDR1 SGHRS and CDR2 YFSETQ. The CDR3 runs 14 residues. The CDR3 protein is CASSPEGVAGELFF. DNA for the CDR3: TGCGCCAGCAGCCCGGAGGGGGTGGCCGGGGAGCTGTTTTTT. The whole variable domain, filled in from reference TRBV5-1 and TRBJ2-2, reads KAGVTQTPRYLIKTRGQQVTLSCSPISGHRSVSWYQQTPGQGLQFLFEYFSETQRNKGNFPGRFSGRQFSNSRSEMNVSTLELGDSALYLCASSPEGVAGELFFGEGSRLTVL.

The chain joins TRBV20-1 to TRBJ1-5; D unclear. Trimming left V 6 bases short and J 9 bases short, with 18 bases between. Germline assignment: CDR1 DFQATT and CDR2 SNEGSKA (reference sequence). The CDR3 sequence is 13 residues long. For the CDR3, the DNA is TGCAGTGCCAGCGCTTTAGATGGGTCGCCCCAGCATTTT. This translates into CSASALDGSPQHF.

This clonotype was seen a few times. The genes are TRBV7-2 and TRBJ1-2, with a tentative D call TRBD1 (5 bases). The CDR3 totals 12 residues. Germline V gives CDR1 SGHTA, CDR2 FQGNSA. Trimming cost V 5 bases and J 6 bases, with 10 bases left between them. In nucleotides, the CDR3 is TGTGCCAGCAGCCCCGGGGCGAATGGCTACACCTTC. Translating gives CASSPGANGYTF. The full variable domain, rest sourced from reference TRBV7-2 and TRBJ1-2, is GAGVSQSPSNKVTEKGKDVELRCDPISGHTALYWYRQSLGQGLEFLIYFQGNSAPDKSGLPSDRFSAERTGGSVSTLTIQRTQQEDSAVYLCASSPGANGYTFGSGTRLTVV.

This clonotype was counted only a few times. V and J are TRBV12-3 or TRBV12-4 and TRBJ2-6; tentatively, D is TRBD1 or TRBD2 (5 bases each). The CDR3 contains 17 residues. The V end was cut by 2 bases, the J end by 0 bases, with 11 bases between. The CDR3 region is CASSLWDASSGANVLTF. The CDR3 nucleotides are TGTGCCAGCAGTTTATGGGACGCAAGCTCTGGGGCCAACGTCCTGACTTTC.

This clonotype was seen more than once but under ten times. The chain couples TRBV5-1 to TRBJ2-7; 8 nucleotides line up with TRBD1. The CDR3 extends over 14 amino acids. The germline V gene has CDR1 SGHRS and CDR2 YFSETQ. The trim removed 0 bases at V and 5 bases at J, leaving 4 bases unmatched. In DNA, the CDR3 is TGCGCCAGCAGCTTGGGGGACAGGTCCCACGAGCAGTACGTC. Translation gives CASSLGDRSHEQYV.

This clonotype was found a few times. This chain uses TRBV6-4 with TRBJ2-7; 12 positions match TRBD1. CDR1 is MRHNA and CDR2 is SNTAGT in the germline V gene. The CDR3 runs to 17 residues. Trimming removed 3 bases from V and 2 bases from J; junction bases left unmatched: 8. The CDR3: CASSDDPGQGATYEQYF. The CDR3 coding sequence is TGTGCCAGCAGTGATGATCCGGGACAGGGGGCTACCTACGAGCAGTACTTC.

This chain connects TRBV21-1 to TRBJ2-3; the table's D call TRBD1 went unverified against the DNA. TRBV21-1 is flagged as a pseudogene. This CDR3 comprises 15 residues. Here the CDR3 reads CASSKRTWGADTQYF. In DNA, the CDR3 is TGTGCCAGCAGCAAGCGTACATGGGGTGCAGATACGCAGTATTTT.

This clonotype was detected only a few times. The rearrangement uses TRBV5-6 and TRBJ2-3; the D call may be TRBD1 or TRBD2 (5 bases each). Germline values: CDR1 SGHDT, CDR2 YYEEEE. Trimming stripped 3 bases from V and 8 bases from J, with 13 bases between. This CDR3 is built from 13 residues. CDR3: CASSSAGSGTQYF. In DNA form, the CDR3 reads TGTGCCAGCAGCTCCGCAGGGAGTGGTACGCAGTATTTT.

The gene calls are TRBV14 and TRBJ1-1, with 7 bases fitting TRBD1. Germline V gene data show CDR1 as SGHDN and CDR2 as FVKESK. This CDR3 has 16 amino acids. The J segment lost 0 bases and the V segment lost 6 bases, leaving 10 bases of the junction unmatched. CDR3 in DNA: TGTGCCAGCAGTGCTATCCCGGGACAGATGAACACTGAAGCTTTCTTT. This codes for CASSAIPGQMNTEAFF.

This clonotype was detected ten times or more. The chain links TRBV12-3 or TRBV12-4 to TRBJ1-6, with 7 positions matching TRBD1. J was trimmed by 5 bases and V by 6 bases; bases with no gene match: 1. CDR3 size: 13 residues. In DNA form, the CDR3 reads TGTGCCAGCAGGACAGGGAATAATTCACCCCTCCACTTT. Protein product: CASRTGNNSPLHF.

Ten or more counts support this clonotype. The J gene is TRBJ2-3, the V gene TRBV29-1; 7 nucleotides align to TRBD2. This CDR3 contains 13 residues. Looked up from germline, CDR1 is SQVTM and CDR2 is ANQGSEA. Germline trimming cut 4 bases from V and 0 bases from J; bases unmatched to any gene: 1. The CDR3 loop reads CSVGRGSTDTQYF. The CDR3 DNA follows: TGCAGCGTTGGGCGGGGGAGCACAGATACGCAGTATTTT.

This clonotype was detected a few times. This chain connects TRBV7-8 to TRBJ2-1, with 9 bases aligning to TRBD2. Per germline, CDR1 SGHVS and CDR2 FQNEAQ. The CDR3 sequence is 15 residues long. The J segment lost 4 bases and the V segment lost 5 bases, leaving 6 bases of the junction unmatched. CDR3 coding DNA: TGTGCCAGCAGCGTGACTAGCGGTTCTTACAATGAGCAGTTCTTC. Protein sequence: CASSVTSGSYNEQFF.

Comments on this clonotype: One junction end does not reproduce the germline sequence, and a read error may be involved. The genes are TRBV14 and TRBJ2-2, with D perhaps being TRBD1 or TRBD2 (5 bases each). CDR3 length: 15 residues. Germline values: CDR1 SGHDN, CDR2 FVKESK. This CDR3 is CASRQDLRGTGELFF. Written as DNA, the CDR3 is TGTGCCAGCAGACAAGATCTGAGGGGAACCGGGGAGCTGTTTTTT.

This clonotype was recorded once. The chain combines TRBV6-6 with TRBJ1-2, with D unclear. From germline, CDR1 is MNHNY and CDR2 SVGAGI (reference sequence). V was shortened by 0 bases and J by 0 bases, with 5 bases between the two germline ends. The CDR3 has 14 residues. This CDR3 reads CASSYSNPNYGYTF. CDR3 bases: TGTGCCAGCAGTTACTCTAACCCTAACTATGGCTACACCTTC.

This clonotype occurred a few times. The J gene is TRBJ2-3, the V gene TRBV7-2, with D perhaps TRBD2 (6 bases). The germline gives CDR1 SGHTA, CDR2 FQGNSA. V was clipped by 5 bases and J by 4 bases, with 10 bases between them. This CDR3 region has 13 residues. CDR3 amino acids: CASSLRLADTQYF. The DNA of the CDR3 is TGTGCCAGCAGCCTGCGACTAGCAGATACGCAGTATTTT.

Only a few counts were recorded for this clonotype. The chain has TRBV18 and TRBJ2-7; either TRBD1 or TRBD2 may fit D (5 bases each). V was clipped by 1 base and J by 2 bases, with 12 bases between them. Germline values: CDR1 KGHSH, CDR2 LQKENI. CDR3 length: 15 amino acids. The CDR3 is CASSPRGDGAYEQYF. The CDR3 DNA reads as TGTGCCAGCTCACCACGAGGGGACGGAGCCTACGAGCAGTACTTC.

This chain's CDR3 is CASTLTGTKRSPLHF. The CDR3 DNA reads as TGTGCCAGCACTCTAACCGGGACAAAAAGATCACCCCTCCACTTT. The genes are TRBV12-3 or TRBV12-4 and TRBJ1-6, with D possibly TRBD1 on 6 matching bases. The V end lost 7 bases, the J end lost 10 bases, and 20 bases lay between the germline ends. This CDR3 has 15 amino acids.

This rearrangement joins TRBV4-1 to TRBJ1-6; 9 nucleotides line up with TRBD1. The V gene's germline CDR1 is MGHRA and CDR2 YSYEKL. J lost 6 bases, V lost 1 base, and 1 base had no gene match. This CDR3 contains 15 residues. The CDR3 loop is CASSQGQGGNSPLHF. As DNA, the CDR3 is TGCGCCAGCAGCCAAGGACAGGGGGGTAATTCACCCCTCCACTTT.

This clonotype came up a few times. The DNA of the CDR3 is TGTGCCAGCAGCGTAGCCCCGGGACAATCCAACGGGGAGCTGTTTTTT. Translated, it gives CASSVAPGQSNGELFF. This chain links TRBV9 with TRBJ2-2; D might be TRBD1 (6 bases). Germline V gene sequence: CDR1 SGDLS, CDR2 YYNGEE. The V and J ends lost 0 bases and 7 bases respectively, with 16 bases between them. The CDR3 spans 16 residues.

The chain couples TRBV5-5 to TRBJ1-1; D unclear. This CDR3 spans 15 amino acids. V lost 0 bases and J lost 3, with 12 bases in between. The germline CDR1 and CDR2 sequences are SGHKS and YYEKEE (reference sequence). The CDR3 DNA reads as TGTGCCAGCAGCTTGGATTTCGGGGTCTACACTGAAGCTTTCTTT. Translating it yields CASSLDFGVYTEAFF.

A note on this clonotype: Its ends do not fully match the called genes, so a read error is possible. The chain carries TRBV7-9 and TRBJ1-4; D gene uncertain. Germline loops: CDR1 SEHNR, CDR2 FQNEAQ (reference sequence). The CDR3 has 11 amino acids. DNA for the CDR3: TGTGCCAGCAGCTTCGGTGAAAAACTGATTTTT. This gives the protein CASSFGEKLIF.

The genes are TRBV29-1 and TRBJ1-4, with D unclear. The CDR3 covers 12 residues. Germline assignment: CDR1 SQVTM and CDR2 ANQGSEA. V gave up 5 bases and J gave up 5 bases, with 9 bases separating them. CDR3 coding DNA: TGCAGCGTTATCAGCCTGAATGAAAAACTGTTTTTT. It specifies CSVISLNEKLFF.